This TCR beta chain was identified in a study of long-term antiretroviral therapy in people with HIV. The overall study: It was about a decade before the 2015 immediate-ART recommendation that the earliest samples were taken. Study-wide results and limits: Pre-ART expanded TRB clones stayed dominant throughout, though often decreasing after ART. An increase in diversity followed ART, yet levels stayed below transplant donor controls.

For this clone: The antigen is unknown.

Researchers ran immunoSEQ v3.0 at survey level. Some clones are missing from TCRdb's copy, which holds only in-frame ones; the method was immunoSEQ multiplex PCR. This sample has 15,000 or so clones, with 81% found just once. The CDR3 runs to 14 residues. Germline V lookup: CDR1 SGHTA, CDR2 FQGTGA. Trimming left V 2 bases short and J 0 bases short, with 6 bases between. The genes are TRBV7-3 and TRBJ2-3; D is unresolved. Material: unsorted PBMCs, obtained 1.2 years before starting antiretroviral therapy. The TCR originated in a man between 25 and 39 years old with HIV. The CDR3 nucleotides read TGTGCCAGCAGCTTACGACACAGCACAGATACGCAGTATTTT. Its translation: CASSLRHSTDTQYF. Looking up the rest from reference TRBV7-3 and TRBJ2-3 gives the full variable domain: GAGVSQTPSNKVTEKGKYVELRCDPISGHTALYWYRQSLGQGPEFLIYFQGTGAADDSGLPNDRFFAVRPEGSVSTLKIQRTERGDSAVYLCASSLRHSTDTQYFGPGTRLTVL.